This paragraph covers one TCR beta chain sequence. Antigen: not known. The data belong to a study of shared clonotypes between healthy human individuals. General study findings and limits: What naive subsets generally showed was a larger estimated richness than memory subsets showed.

Germline loops: CDR1 SGHRS, CDR2 YFSETQ. The CDR3 runs to 15 residues. The V segment lost 5 bases and the J segment 6 bases; nucleotides outside the gene matches: 12. Every immunoSEQ plate was one replicate of a subset's evenly spread DNA. Some clones are missing from TCRdb's copy, which holds only in-frame ones; the method was immunoSEQ multiplex PCR. The sample has over a million clones; 95% to 99% are singletons. Sequenced material: naive CD4+ T cells sorted from blood. Subset defined: CD45RA+ positively selected. The chain combines TRBV5-1 with TRBJ2-7; 9 bases line up with TRBD2. This TCR was recovered from a man under 40 in good health. CDR3 coding DNA: TGCGCCAGCAGTTGGGGCGGCGGGAGGGAGTCCGAGCAGTACTTC. It is translated as CASSWGGGRESEQYF.